The present T cell receptor (beta chain) was sequenced within a study of cytomegalovirus exposure and HLA in healthy donors. General study points: When a later analysis was performed, an Asian-associated ancestry cluster reportedly had fewer N-insertions than the roughly 700-donor mean. Association of a missense DCLRE1C variant with TCR beta V- and J-gene trimming was reported in a later analysis. Later examination showed HLA-associated TCR beta chains had greater clonal expansion than equally common others.

Concerning this clone: Its cognate antigen is unknown.

Germline CDR1 reads SGHRS; CDR2 reads YFSETQ. With 4 bases removed from V and 0 bases from J, the gap between germline ends came to 14 bases. The CDR3 spans 16 residues. The study ran its PCR with 60 Vbeta and 13 Jbeta primers. Repertoires were generated with immunoSEQ multiplex PCR, while TCRdb's copy carries only in-frame clones and drops some. The sample carries under 150,000 clones, 78% recorded once. The chain recombines TRBV5-1 with TRBJ2-1, with D possibly matching TRBD1 (6 bases). The sequencing sample was made of PBMCs. The receptor was isolated from a woman aged 35 to 49 in good health and CMV-seropositive. The CDR3 DNA sequence: TGCGCCAGCAGCCTCAACAGGGCGAGCTCCTACAATGAGCAGTTCTTC. It yields the protein CASSLNRASSYNEQFF.